A single sample gave rise to the 16 T cell receptor beta chains below, sequenced in a study of blood T cell repertoires in COVID-19 (dated by TCRdb to about 2020). Library method: the immunoSEQ multiplex PCR assay. Entries here come from immuneACCESS through TCRdb and include only in-frame sequences with V and J called. Some clones fail to appear in such tables; in the studies checked, an unresolved V gene covers under half of the shortfall, and the cause of the remainder is unknown. The sample table lists 50,000 to 70,000 clones, over 75% of them with a count of one. The ten largest clones add up to 7% to 10% of the sample. Sequencing used peripheral blood. These receptors all come from a woman older than 75 with active COVID-19.

V and J are TRBV7-2 and TRBJ2-1; a possible D gene is TRBD1 (6 bases). V was cut by 7 bases and J by 5 bases, with 18 bases left in between. CDR1 and CDR2 (germline): SGHTA, FQGNSA. This CDR3 is 15 amino acids long. CDR3 sequence reads: CASTQRQGTDNEQFF. In nucleotides, the CDR3 is TGTGCCAGCACTCAGCGGCAGGGGACGGACAATGAGCAGTTCTTC.

The gene calls are TRBV21-1 and TRBJ2-3; the D call of TRBD1 is as the table states it, not checked on the DNA. TRBV21-1 is a pseudogene locus. The CDR3 runs to 17 residues. The CDR3 DNA reads as TGTGCCAGCAGCAAAGGGCTTCGGACAGGGACCTCAGGTACGCAGTATTTT. Residues: CASSKGLRTGTSGTQYF.

CDR3 protein: CASSLAGSGREPYNEQFF. DNA for the CDR3: TGTGCCAGCAGCTTAGCCGGAAGCGGGAGAGAACCCTACAATGAGCAGTTCTTC. The chain couples TRBV7-9 to TRBJ2-1, with 8 bases fitting TRBD2. Trimming at V came to 0 bases and at J to 2 bases, leaving 9 bases not matched to a gene. Germline-derived CDR1 and CDR2 are SEHNR and FQNEAQ (reference sequence). The CDR3 runs to 18 residues.

This chain links TRBV12-5 with TRBJ2-1; possibly TRBD1 for D (5 bases). CDR1 LGHNT and CDR2 FRNRAP come from the germline V gene. V was shortened by 5 bases and J by 8 bases, with 13 bases between the two germline ends. This CDR3 is 13 amino acids long. CDR3 sequence: CASGTTVFDEQFF. The CDR3 DNA follows: TGTGCTAGTGGTACGACAGTATTCGATGAGCAGTTCTTC.

The rearrangement links TRBV7-6 to TRBJ2-5; 8 bases align to TRBD2. Trimming took 2 bases from V and 5 from J; bases not matched to a gene: 13. CDR3 size: 17 residues. Germline CDR1 and CDR2: SGHVS and FNYEAQ. The CDR3 coding sequence is TGTGCCAGCAGCTTATCCCCCGGGGGGGGCCCTCGGGAGACCCAGTACTTC. It translates to CASSLSPGGGPRETQYF.

The rearrangement links TRBV9 to TRBJ2-3; 9 nucleotides agree with TRBD2. This CDR3 spans 17 amino acids. Germline CDR1 SGDLS, CDR2 YYNGEE. J was trimmed by 4 bases and V by 4 bases; bases with no gene match: 13. The CDR3 bases are TGTGCCAGCAGCACCATAGCGGGGGACCTCGTCCCAGATACGCAGTATTTT. It translates to CASSTIAGDLVPDTQYF. Variable domain in full (rest from reference TRBV9 and TRBJ2-3): DSGVTQTPKHLITATGQRVTLRCSPRSGDLSVYWYQQSLDQGLQFLIQYYNGEERAKGNILERFSAQQFPDLHSELNLSSLELGDSALYFCASSTIAGDLVPDTQYFGPGTRLTVL.

The rearrangement joins TRBV4-1 to TRBJ2-7; weak D call: TRBD1 (6 bases). Trimming pared 0 bases from V and 1 base from J, leaving 13 bases between. Germline-derived CDR1 and CDR2 are MGHRA and YSYEKL. This CDR3 has 16 residues. CDR3 bases: TGCGCCAGCAGCCAAGAACCCGGGACACCTTCCTACGAGCAGTACGTC. Amino acid sequence: CASSQEPGTPSYEQYV.

The gene calls are TRBV6-5 and TRBJ1-6; unclear D gene. Trimming removed 6 bases at V and 3 bases at J, with 12 bases between. Germline loops: CDR1 MNHEY, CDR2 SVGAGI. CDR3 length: 15 amino acids. CDR3 sequence: CASSRGLNYNSPLHF. CDR3 DNA: TGTGCCAGCAGCCGAGGATTAAACTATAATTCACCCCTCCACTTT.

The chain links TRBV10-2 to TRBJ2-7; 16 bases fit TRBD2. The CDR3 has 18 residues. Germline CDR1 and CDR2: WSHSY and SAAADI. V was clipped by 8 bases and J by 2 bases; unmatched bases: 12. The CDR3 loop is CASRGLAGGSKATYEQYF. CDR3 sequence (DNA): TGCGCCAGCCGGGGACTAGCGGGAGGGTCCAAGGCGACCTACGAGCAGTACTTC.

This chain joins TRBV5-6 and TRBJ2-2; 10 bases map to TRBD1. The germline V gene has CDR1 SGHDT and CDR2 YYEEEE. The J segment lost 5 bases and the V segment lost 0 bases, leaving 1 base of the junction unmatched. The length of the CDR3 is 15 residues. This CDR3 is CASSLGQGATGELFF. In DNA form, the CDR3 reads TGTGCCAGCAGCTTGGGACAGGGGGCTACCGGGGAGCTGTTTTTT.

The chain carries TRBV2 and TRBJ2-4, with D perhaps TRBD1 (6 bases). The CDR3 sequence is 11 residues long. V was shortened by 9 bases and J by 12 bases, with 15 bases between the two germline ends. From germline, CDR1 is SNHLY and CDR2 FYNNEI. CDR3 DNA sequence: TGTGCCAGTACAGGGTATCGGTCTCAGTACTTC. Translating gives CASTGYRSQYF.

This clone was picked up one time. The gene calls are TRBV15 and TRBJ1-3; D might be TRBD1 (6 bases). Trimming cost V 6 bases and J 3 bases, with 9 bases left between them. Germline V gives CDR1 LNHNV, CDR2 YYDKDF (reference sequence). This CDR3 has 13 amino acids. CDR3 amino acids: CATRNRVGNTIYF. In DNA, the CDR3 is TGTGCCACCAGGAACAGGGTTGGAAACACCATATATTTT.

This rearrangement joins TRBV5-1 to TRBJ2-3; 14 bases align to TRBD2. This CDR3 has 16 amino acids. Germline V gene lookup returns CDR1 SGHRS and CDR2 YFSETQ. V shed 2 bases and J 4 bases; nucleotides not matched to a gene: 3. The CDR3 sequence is CASSLTGLAGADTQYF. For the CDR3, the DNA is TGCGCCAGCAGCTTAACGGGACTAGCGGGAGCAGATACGCAGTATTTT.

The V gene is TRBV5-1, the J gene TRBJ1-4; maybe TRBD1 (6 bases). CDR1 and CDR2 from the germline V gene are SGHRS and YFSETQ. The CDR3 extends over 15 amino acids. Trimming cost V 2 bases and J 4 bases, with 12 bases left between them. The CDR3 reads CASSFSQGNNEKLFF. The CDR3, as DNA: TGCGCCAGCAGCTTCTCTCAGGGGAATAATGAAAAACTGTTTTTT.

V is TRBV27 and J is TRBJ1-5; D gene unclear. The CDR3 contains 17 residues. Trimming shortened V by 8 bases and J by 0 bases, and 20 bases separated the two germline ends. CDR1 is MNHEY and CDR2 is SMNVEV in the germline V gene (reference sequence). The CDR3 spells CASAPQGRVYSNQPQHF. The CDR3 bases are TGTGCCAGCGCCCCTCAAGGGAGGGTTTATAGCAATCAGCCCCAGCATTTT.

V gene TRBV11-3 combines with J gene TRBJ1-6; no reliable D call. Germline V lookup: CDR1 SGHNT, CDR2 YENEEA. The CDR3 has 13 residues. V lost 3 bases and J lost 7, with 7 bases in between. The DNA of the CDR3 is TGTGCCAGCAGCTTTTCCGAGAATTCACCCCTCCACTTT. The encoded protein is CASSFSENSPLHF. The variable domain in full, with the rest retrieved from reference TRBV11-3 and TRBJ1-6, is EAGVVQSPRYKIIEKKQPVAFWCNPISGHNTLYWYLQNLGQGPELLIRYENEEAVDDSQLPKDRFSAERLKGVDSTLKIQPAELGDSAVYLCASSFSENSPLHFGNGTRLTVT.